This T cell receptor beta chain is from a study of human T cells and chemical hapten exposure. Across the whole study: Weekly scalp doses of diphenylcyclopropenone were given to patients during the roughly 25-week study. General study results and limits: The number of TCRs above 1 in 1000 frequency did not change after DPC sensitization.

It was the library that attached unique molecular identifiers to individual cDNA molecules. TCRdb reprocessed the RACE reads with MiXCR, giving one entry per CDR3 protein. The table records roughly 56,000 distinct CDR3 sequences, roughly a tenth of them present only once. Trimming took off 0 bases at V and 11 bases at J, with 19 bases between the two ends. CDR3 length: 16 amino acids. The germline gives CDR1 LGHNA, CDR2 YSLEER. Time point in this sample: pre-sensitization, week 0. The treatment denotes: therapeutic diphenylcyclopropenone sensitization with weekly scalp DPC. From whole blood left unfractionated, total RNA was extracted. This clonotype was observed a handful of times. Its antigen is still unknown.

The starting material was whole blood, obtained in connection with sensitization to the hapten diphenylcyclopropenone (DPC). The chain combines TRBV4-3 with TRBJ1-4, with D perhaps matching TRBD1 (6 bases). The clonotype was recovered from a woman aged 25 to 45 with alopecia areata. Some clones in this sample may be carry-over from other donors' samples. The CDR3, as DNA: TGCGCCAGCAGCCAAGAGCACGGGGCAGGGGAAGGGAAACTGTTTTTT. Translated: CASSQEHGAGEGKLFF.